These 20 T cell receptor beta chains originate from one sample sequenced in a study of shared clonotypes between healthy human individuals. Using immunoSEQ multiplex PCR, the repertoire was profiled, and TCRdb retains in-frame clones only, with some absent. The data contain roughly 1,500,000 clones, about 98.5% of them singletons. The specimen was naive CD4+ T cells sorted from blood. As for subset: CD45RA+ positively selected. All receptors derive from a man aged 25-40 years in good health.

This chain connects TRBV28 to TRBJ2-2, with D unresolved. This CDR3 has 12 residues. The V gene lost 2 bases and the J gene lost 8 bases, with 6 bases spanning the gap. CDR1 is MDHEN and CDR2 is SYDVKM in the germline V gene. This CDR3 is CASSLKAGELFF. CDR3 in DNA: TGTGCCAGCAGTTTAAAGGCTGGGGAGCTGTTTTTT.

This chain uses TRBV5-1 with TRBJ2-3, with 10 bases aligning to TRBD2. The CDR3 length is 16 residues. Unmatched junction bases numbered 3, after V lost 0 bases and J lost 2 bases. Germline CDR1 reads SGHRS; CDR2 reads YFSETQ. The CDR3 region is CASSLDLAGATDTQYF. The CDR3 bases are TGCGCCAGCAGCTTGGATCTAGCGGGAGCCACAGATACGCAGTATTTT.

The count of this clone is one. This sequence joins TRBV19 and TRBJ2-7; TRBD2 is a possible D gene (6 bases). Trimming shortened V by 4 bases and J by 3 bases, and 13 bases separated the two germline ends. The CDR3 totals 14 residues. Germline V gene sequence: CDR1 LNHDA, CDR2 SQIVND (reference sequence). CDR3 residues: CASSTSGVRYEQYF. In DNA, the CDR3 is TGTGCCAGTAGTACGTCGGGGGTACGCTACGAGCAGTACTTC.

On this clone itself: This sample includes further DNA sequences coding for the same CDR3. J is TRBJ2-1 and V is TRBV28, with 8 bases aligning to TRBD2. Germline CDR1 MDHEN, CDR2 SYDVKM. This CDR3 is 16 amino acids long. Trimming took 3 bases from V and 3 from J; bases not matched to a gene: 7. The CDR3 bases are TGTGCCAGCAGTTTTTCCACTAGCGGCCGCTACAATGAGCAGTTCTTC. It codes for CASSFSTSGRYNEQFF. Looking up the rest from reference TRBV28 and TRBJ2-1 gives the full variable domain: DVKVTQSSRYLVKRTGEKVFLECVQDMDHENMFWYRQDPGLGLRLIYFSYDVKMKEKGDIPEGYSVSREKKERFSLILESASTNQTSMYLCASSFSTSGRYNEQFFGPGTRLTVL.

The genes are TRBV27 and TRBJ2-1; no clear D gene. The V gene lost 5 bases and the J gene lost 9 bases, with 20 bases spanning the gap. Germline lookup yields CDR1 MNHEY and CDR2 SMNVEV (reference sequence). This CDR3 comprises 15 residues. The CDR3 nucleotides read TGTGCCAGCAGTCCCCTAGTCTTAGCAAAAGGTGAGCAGTTCTTC. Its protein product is CASSPLVLAKGEQFF.

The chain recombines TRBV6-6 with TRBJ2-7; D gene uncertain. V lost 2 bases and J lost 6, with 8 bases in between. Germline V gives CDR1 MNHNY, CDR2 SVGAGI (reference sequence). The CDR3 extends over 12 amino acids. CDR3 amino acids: CASSYANREQYF. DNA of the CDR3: TGTGCCAGCAGTTACGCCAACCGCGAGCAGTACTTC.

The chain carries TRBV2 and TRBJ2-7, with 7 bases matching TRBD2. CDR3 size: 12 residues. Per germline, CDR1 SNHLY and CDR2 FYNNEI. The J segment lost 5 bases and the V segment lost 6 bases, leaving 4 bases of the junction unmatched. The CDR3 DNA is TGTGCCAGCAGGGGGGGGTCCCACGAGCAGTACTTC. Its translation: CASRGGSHEQYF.

CDR3 protein: CASTHRGSQETQYF. The CDR3 region has the DNA TGTGCCAGCACCCACCGGGGCAGCCAAGAGACCCAGTACTTC. This chain links TRBV28 with TRBJ2-5; TRBD1 or TRBD2 may be the D gene (5 bases each). The germline gives CDR1 MDHEN, CDR2 SYDVKM. CDR3 length: 14 amino acids. V gave up 7 bases and J gave up 1 base, with 13 bases separating them.

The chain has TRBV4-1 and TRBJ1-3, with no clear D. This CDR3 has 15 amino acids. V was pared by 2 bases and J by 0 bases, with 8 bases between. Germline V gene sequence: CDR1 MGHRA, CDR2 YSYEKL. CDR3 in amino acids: CASSQNSGSGNTIYF. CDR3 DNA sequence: TGCGCCAGCAGCCAAAACAGCGGCTCTGGAAACACCATATATTTT.

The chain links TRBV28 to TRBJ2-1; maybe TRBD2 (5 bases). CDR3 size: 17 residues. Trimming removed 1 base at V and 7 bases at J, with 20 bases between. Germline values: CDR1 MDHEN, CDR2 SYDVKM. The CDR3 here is CASSLSLDRAERNEQFF. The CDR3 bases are TGTGCCAGCAGTTTATCACTCGATAGAGCGGAGCGGAATGAGCAGTTCTTC.

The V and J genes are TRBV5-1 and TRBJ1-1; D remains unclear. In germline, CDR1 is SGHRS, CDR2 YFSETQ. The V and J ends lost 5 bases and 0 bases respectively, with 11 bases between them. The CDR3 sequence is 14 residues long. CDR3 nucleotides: TGCGCCAGCAGATTAGGACGGTTGAACACTGAAGCTTTCTTT. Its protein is CASRLGRLNTEAFF.

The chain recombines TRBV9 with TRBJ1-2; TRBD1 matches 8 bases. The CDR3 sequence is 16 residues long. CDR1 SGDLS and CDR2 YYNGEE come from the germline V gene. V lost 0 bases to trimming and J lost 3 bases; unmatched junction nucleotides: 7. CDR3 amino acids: CASSVGKRTGYYGYTF. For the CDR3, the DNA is TGTGCCAGCAGCGTAGGAAAAAGGACAGGGTACTATGGCTACACCTTC. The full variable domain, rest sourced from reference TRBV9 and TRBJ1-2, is DSGVTQTPKHLITATGQRVTLRCSPRSGDLSVYWYQQSLDQGLQFLIQYYNGEERAKGNILERFSAQQFPDLHSELNLSSLELGDSALYFCASSVGKRTGYYGYTFGSGTRLTVV.

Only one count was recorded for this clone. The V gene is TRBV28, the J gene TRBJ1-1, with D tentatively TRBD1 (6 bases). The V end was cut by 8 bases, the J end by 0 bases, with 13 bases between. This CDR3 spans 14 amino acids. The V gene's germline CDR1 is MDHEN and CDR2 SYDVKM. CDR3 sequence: CASRWGGMNTEAFF. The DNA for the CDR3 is TGTGCCAGCCGGTGGGGGGGCATGAACACTGAAGCTTTCTTT.

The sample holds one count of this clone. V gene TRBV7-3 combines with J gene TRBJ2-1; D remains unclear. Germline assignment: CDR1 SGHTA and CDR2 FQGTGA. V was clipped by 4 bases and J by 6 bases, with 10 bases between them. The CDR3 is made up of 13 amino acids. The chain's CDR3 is CASSSQNTNEQFF. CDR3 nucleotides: TGTGCCAGCAGCTCTCAAAACACCAATGAGCAGTTCTTC.

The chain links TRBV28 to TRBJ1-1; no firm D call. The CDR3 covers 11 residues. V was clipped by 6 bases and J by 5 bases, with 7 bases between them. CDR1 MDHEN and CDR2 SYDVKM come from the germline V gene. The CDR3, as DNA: TGTGCCAGCAGCTACAGAACTGAAGCTTTCTTT. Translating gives CASSYRTEAFF.

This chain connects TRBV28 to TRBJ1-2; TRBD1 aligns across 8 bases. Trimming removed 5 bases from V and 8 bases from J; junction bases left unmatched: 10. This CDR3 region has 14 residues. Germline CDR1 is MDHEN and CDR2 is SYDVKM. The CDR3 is CASSPLTGERGYTF. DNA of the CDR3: TGTGCCAGCAGTCCCTTGACAGGGGAGAGGGGCTACACCTTC.

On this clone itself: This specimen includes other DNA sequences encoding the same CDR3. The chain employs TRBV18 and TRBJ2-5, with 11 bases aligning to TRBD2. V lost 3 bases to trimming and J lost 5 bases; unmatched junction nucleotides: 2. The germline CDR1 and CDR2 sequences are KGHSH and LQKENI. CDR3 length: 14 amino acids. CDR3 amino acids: CASSPTSGSETQYF. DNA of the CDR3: TGTGCCAGCTCACCTACTAGCGGGAGTGAGACCCAGTACTTC. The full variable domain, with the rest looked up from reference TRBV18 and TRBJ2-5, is NAGVMQNPRHLVRRRGQEARLRCSPMKGHSHVYWYRQLPEEGLKFMVYLQKENIIDESGMPKERFSAEFPKEGPSILRIQQVVRGDSAAYFCASSPTSGSETQYFGPGTRLLVL.

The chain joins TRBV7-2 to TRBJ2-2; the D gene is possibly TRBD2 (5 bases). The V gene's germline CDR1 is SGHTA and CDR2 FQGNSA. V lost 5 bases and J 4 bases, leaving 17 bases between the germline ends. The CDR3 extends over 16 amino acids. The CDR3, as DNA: TGTGCCAGCAGCCCGCGGAGGAGCTCGAGCACCGGGGAGCTGTTTTTT. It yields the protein CASSPRRSSSTGELFF.

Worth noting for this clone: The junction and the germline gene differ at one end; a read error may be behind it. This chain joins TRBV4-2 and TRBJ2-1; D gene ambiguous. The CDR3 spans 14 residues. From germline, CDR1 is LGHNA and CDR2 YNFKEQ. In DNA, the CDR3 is TGTGCCAGCAGCCAAGAATTGTCCGACCCGGGCCCCATCTTC. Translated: CASSQELSDPGPIF.

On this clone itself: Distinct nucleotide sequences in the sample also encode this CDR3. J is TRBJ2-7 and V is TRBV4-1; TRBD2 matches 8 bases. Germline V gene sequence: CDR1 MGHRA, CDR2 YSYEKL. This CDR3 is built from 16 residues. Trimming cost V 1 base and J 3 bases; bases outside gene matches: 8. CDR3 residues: CASSQGGLAGSYEQYF. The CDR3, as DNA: TGCGCCAGCAGCCAAGGTGGGCTAGCGGGTAGCTACGAGCAGTACTTC.